The 18 T cell receptor beta chains below come from one sample, sequenced in a study of blood T cell repertoires in COVID-19. TCRdb's copy holds only in-frame clones and misses some; the assay was immunoSEQ multiplex PCR. The sample records 60,000 to 65,000 clones, about 70% being singletons. What was sequenced was peripheral blood. These receptors came from a human donor in a cohort sampled during active COVID-19.

The V gene is TRBV5-4, the J gene TRBJ2-5; TRBD1 matches 7 bases. Germline assignment: CDR1 SGHNT and CDR2 YYREEE (reference sequence). The CDR3 sequence is 13 residues long. The V and J ends lost 5 bases and 2 bases, in that order; junction bases with no gene match: 3. CDR3 amino acids: CASRLGQQETQYF. DNA of the CDR3: TGTGCCAGCAGACTGGGACAGCAAGAGACCCAGTACTTC.

The chain employs TRBV30 and TRBJ1-1; a weak D match, TRBD1 (6 bases). The CDR3 length is 15 residues. Trimming took off 0 bases at V and 1 base at J, with 12 bases between the two ends. Germline V gives CDR1 GTSNPN, CDR2 SVGIG (reference sequence). The CDR3 coding sequence is TGTGCCTGGAGTGTACTACTAGGGGGGAACACTGAAGCTTTCTTT. Amino acid sequence: CAWSVLLGGNTEAFF.

The rearrangement links TRBV5-1 to TRBJ2-3, with TRBD1 matching over 9 bases. Germline-derived CDR1 and CDR2 are SGHRS and YFSETQ. This CDR3 region has 15 residues. V dropped 3 bases and J dropped 6; count of bases not matched to a gene: 8. The CDR3 nucleotides read TGCGCCAGCAGCTACGGGACAGGGAGGTTCGATACGCAGTATTTT. As protein: CASSYGTGRFDTQYF.

This clone was observed once. V usage is TRBV5-1 and J usage is TRBJ2-4; no clear D. The germline V gene encodes CDR1 SGHRS and CDR2 YFSETQ. The V gene lost 0 bases and the J gene lost 0 bases, with 13 bases spanning the gap. This CDR3 spans 17 amino acids. In DNA, the CDR3 is TGCGCCAGCAGCTTGGCAGGCAGTCTTCTAGCCAAAAACATTCAGTACTTC. The encoded protein is CASSLAGSLLAKNIQYF.

J is TRBJ2-2 and V is TRBV7-2, with a possible D match to TRBD1 (6 bases). CDR3 size: 14 residues. The germline V gene encodes CDR1 SGHTA and CDR2 FQGNSA. Trimming left V 1 base short and J 6 bases short, with 9 bases between. The CDR3 sequence: CASSLDGTSGELFF. DNA of the CDR3: TGTGCCAGCAGCTTAGACGGGACATCCGGGGAGCTGTTTTTT.

This CDR3 reads CASSLGGGMAKNSPLHF. CDR3 in DNA: TGTGCCAGCAGCTTGGGGGGCGGGATGGCGAAGAATTCACCCCTCCACTTT. V is TRBV5-4 and J is TRBJ1-6, with D possibly being TRBD1 (5 bases). With 0 bases removed from V and 7 bases from J, the gap between germline ends came to 17 bases. CDR3 length: 17 amino acids. Per germline, CDR1 SGHNT and CDR2 YYREEE (reference sequence).

This rearrangement joins TRBV11-1 to TRBJ1-1, with D unresolved. The germline CDR1 and CDR2 sequences are SGHAT and FQDESV (reference sequence). CDR3 length: 16 residues. Trimming pared 0 bases from V and 5 bases from J, leaving 16 bases between. CDR3 coding DNA: TGTGCCAGCAGCTTAGCTTTGACGGGCCCGGGAACTGAAGCTTTCTTT. Translation gives CASSLALTGPGTEAFF.

The V call is TRBV5-1, the J call TRBJ2-7; D may be TRBD1 (5 bases). Germline-derived CDR1 and CDR2 are SGHRS and YFSETQ. The CDR3 runs 13 residues. V shed 3 bases and J shed 4 bases, with 11 bases lying between them. This CDR3 is CASSSTQGYEQYF. CDR3 DNA: TGCGCCAGCAGCTCGACTCAGGGATACGAGCAGTACTTC.

V is TRBV7-8 and J is TRBJ2-7; D unclear. CDR1 and CDR2 (germline): SGHVS, FQNEAQ. The CDR3 spans 15 residues. The germline V and J ends were trimmed by 6 bases and 2 bases, with 17 bases remaining between them. This CDR3 reads CASSFHGPQTYEQYF. The CDR3 DNA is TGTGCCAGCAGTTTTCATGGGCCGCAAACCTACGAGCAGTACTTC.

V is TRBV6-5 and J is TRBJ2-1, with TRBD2 identical over 9 bases. This CDR3 is 14 amino acids long. Germline V gene data show CDR1 as MNHEY and CDR2 as SVGAGI. V trimming: 7 bases; J trimming: 7 bases; junction bases outside the gene matches: 8. This CDR3 reads CASIMGLARNEQFF. CDR3 DNA sequence: TGTGCCAGCATCATGGGACTAGCCCGAAATGAGCAGTTCTTC.

The genes are TRBV28 and TRBJ1-2; TRBD1 agrees at 11 bases. There are 15 residues in the CDR3. With V trimmed by 4 bases and J by 2 bases, 3 bases remained unmatched. Per germline, CDR1 MDHEN and CDR2 SYDVKM. The CDR3 loop is CASSSRTGGNYGYTF. The CDR3 DNA is TGTGCCAGCAGTTCACGGACAGGGGGCAACTATGGCTACACCTTC.

The V and J genes are TRBV9 and TRBJ1-6; a possible D gene is TRBD1 (5 bases). This CDR3 comprises 15 residues. From germline, CDR1 is SGDLS and CDR2 YYNGEE. V dropped 4 bases and J dropped 7 bases, with 15 bases sitting between them. The CDR3 region is CASSPQDKGNSPLHF. CDR3 DNA sequence: TGTGCCAGCAGCCCCCAGGACAAGGGGAATTCACCCCTCCACTTT.

This chain uses TRBV9 with TRBJ2-7; 10 bases line up with TRBD1. The CDR3 runs to 15 residues. From germline, CDR1 is SGDLS and CDR2 YYNGEE. Trimming at V came to 4 bases and at J to 2 bases, leaving 6 bases not matched to a gene. The CDR3 loop reads CASSPPGQGTYEQYF. CDR3 in DNA: TGTGCCAGCAGCCCACCGGGACAGGGGACCTACGAGCAGTACTTC.

This chain connects TRBV6-2 or TRBV6-3 to TRBJ2-4; D gene uncertain. In germline, CDR1 is MNHEY, CDR2 SVGEGT. CDR3 length: 16 amino acids. V lost 5 bases to trimming and J lost 0 bases, with 14 bases between them. CDR3 in DNA: TGTGCCAGCAGTCGTTTTCAGTCCCTAGCCAAAAACATTCAGTACTTC. Protein sequence: CASSRFQSLAKNIQYF.

The chain employs TRBV19 and TRBJ1-2, with 9 bases that match TRBD1. The germline gives CDR1 LNHDA, CDR2 SQIVND (reference sequence). V gave up 4 bases and J gave up 8 bases; unmatched junction bases: 5. The length of the CDR3 is 13 residues. The CDR3 DNA sequence: TGTGCCAGTAGTACCGAAGACAGGGGGGGCTACACCTTC. Protein product: CASSTEDRGGYTF. Based on the CDR3 plus reference TRBV19 and TRBJ1-2, the full variable domain is DGGITQSPKYLFRKEGQNVTLSCEQNLNHDAMYWYRQDPGQGLRLIYYSQIVNDFQKGDIAEGYSVSREKKESFPLTVTSAQKNPTAFYLCASSTEDRGGYTFGSGTRLTVV.

This clone was detected many times. The J gene is TRBJ1-5, the V gene TRBV19; D is unresolved. The CDR3 contains 12 residues. V lost 10 bases and J 0 bases, leaving 7 bases between the germline ends. From germline, CDR1 is LNHDA and CDR2 SQIVND (reference sequence). CDR3 bases: TGTGCCACCATCCCTAGCAATCAGCCCCAGCATTTT. Its protein is CATIPSNQPQHF.

The genes are TRBV27 and TRBJ1-6; D is ambiguous. Germline-derived CDR1 and CDR2 are MNHEY and SMNVEV (reference sequence). V was pared by 7 bases and J by 8 bases, with 12 bases between. The CDR3 extends over 13 amino acids. Here the CDR3 DNA reads TGTGCCAGCACCATAAAAATAGATTCACCCCTCCACTTT. Its translation is CASTIKIDSPLHF.

The V and J genes are TRBV2 and TRBJ1-1; 10 bases align to TRBD1. V was pared by 6 bases and J by 6 bases, with 4 bases of the junction left unmatched. The CDR3 extends over 13 amino acids. Germline assignment: CDR1 SNHLY and CDR2 FYNNEI. CDR3 sequence (DNA): TGTGCCAGCAGGACAGGGGGCAGAGCTGAAGCTTTCTTT. This translates into CASRTGGRAEAFF. Filled out from reference TRBV2 and TRBJ1-1, the complete variable domain reads EPEVTQTPSHQVTQMGQEVILRCVPISNHLYFYWYRQILGQKVEFLVSFYNNEISEKSEIFDDQFSVERPDGSNFTLKIRSTKLEDSAMYFCASRTGGRAEAFFGQGTRLTVV.